The T cell receptor beta chain under discussion was sequenced for a study of cytomegalovirus exposure and HLA in healthy donors. The study ran its PCR with 60 Vbeta and 13 Jbeta primers. Method: immunoSEQ multiplex PCR; TCRdb's copy keeps in-frame clones and lacks some. The repertoire holds approximately 140,000 clones, with approximately 60% as singletons. There were likely unrecorded immune exposures, though donors were nominally healthy when sampled. Notes on the study in general: Reportedly, a later analysis found an Asian-associated ancestry cluster had fewer N-insertions than the roughly 700-donor mean. A missense DCLRE1C variant was associated with V- and J-gene trimming of TCR beta chains in a later analysis, and an independent cohort replicated the association.

Points on this clone: Antigen: not known.

The CDR3 totals 14 residues. Germline V gene sequence: CDR1 PRHDT, CDR2 FYEKMQ (reference sequence). Trimming cost V 0 bases and J 5 bases, with 10 bases left between them. The gene calls are TRBV13 and TRBJ1-2; D unclear. Sequenced input: PBMCs. This TCR came from a woman aged 55-69 years in good health and CMV-seropositive. CDR3 coding DNA: TGTGCCAGCAGCTTAGGGGACTGGTTTTATGGCTACACCTTC. It codes for CASSLGDWFYGYTF.